This T cell receptor beta chain was identified in a study of T cell responses to AZD1222 COVID-19 vaccine. Overall study findings and caveats: There were mostly white British donors and more females than males, and clonal diversity was possibly underestimated. Samples come after the peak T cell response, not at day 14.

Sequencing was performed with immunoSEQ multiplex PCR; in TCRdb, only in-frame clones are kept and a portion is missing. The sample contains roughly 200,000 clones, about 92% of which appear only once. There are 13 residues in the CDR3. The germline V gene has CDR1 MNHEY and CDR2 SMNVEV (reference sequence). Trimming at V came to 6 bases and at J to 0 bases, leaving 1 base not matched to a gene. The sample holds a few counts of this clone. Its matching antigen is unknown. The receptor was derived from an adult in good health. The sample consisted of peripheral blood, taken on day 0 of MenACWY control vaccination. The chain employs TRBV27 and TRBJ1-2, with TRBD1 matching over 7 bases. The CDR3 here is CASRGTANYGYTF. CDR3 bases: TGTGCCAGCAGAGGGACAGCTAACTATGGCTACACCTTC.